The TCR beta chain described here comes from a study of OX40 agonist ivuxolimab in advanced cancers. Context from the whole study: Ivuxolimab was a fully human IgG2 agonistic monoclonal antibody targeting the costimulatory receptor OX40 (CD134). Intravenous ivuxolimab was administered to patients every 2 weeks at six dose levels: 0.01, 0.1, 0.3, 1.5, 3 and 10 mg/kg. Of the roughly 54 dose-escalation patients, hepatocellular carcinoma was present in some 19, melanoma in roughly 15, renal cell carcinoma in 9 and head and neck cancer in 9. A male proportion of roughly 80% and a mean age of 60 years, ranging from about 20 to 85, were recorded for the dose-escalation cohort. Prior anti-PD-1, anti-PD-L1 or anti-CTLA-4 therapy was permitted, and checkpoint inhibitors had been received by more than 35% of dose-escalation patients. Partial responses were achieved by three dose-escalation patients, of whom one had hepatocellular carcinoma and two had cutaneous melanoma. Peripheral TCRbeta sequencing aimed to test whether ivuxolimab altered TCR sequence diversity and caused clonal T-cell expansion. The paper describes the monotherapy dose-escalation part (N = 52 patients) of the phase I trial of ivuxolimab.

For sequencing of the TCRbeta CDR3 region, genomic DNA was extracted from the sorted cells. The immunoSEQ Assay was used for sequencing of TCRbeta CDR3 regions. TCRdb obtained this table from immuneACCESS and retained in-frame rearrangements with V and J assigned. These tables miss some clones; where compared with another copy, unresolved V genes account for less than half of the shortfall, and the remainder is unexplained. The sample has about 15,000 clones on record, almost 80% of them singletons. 30% to 40% of the sample lies in the top ten. Patients with autoimmune disease history or receiving systemic immunosuppression were excluded from the trial. Peripheral blood for TCR sequencing was collected from all dose cohorts at baseline, on cycle 4 day 1, and on cycle 7 day 1. Samples were obtained from an open-label, multicenter, first-in-human phase I dose-escalation trial of ivuxolimab. The trial enrolled adults with locally advanced or metastatic head and neck squamous cell, hepatocellular, melanoma or renal cell carcinoma. Before TCR sequencing, CD4+ T cells and CD8+ T cells from peripheral blood were sorted into separate populations.

As for this clone: The antigen this receptor binds is unknown. No base quality information exists; no much larger clone differs at one position.

Points the paper makes about the study in general: After ivuxolimab, expanded clones were on average more numerous among CD8+ T cells than among CD4+ T cells. Low levels of normalized T-cell clonal expansion were also seen in some patients who did not respond. The antigen specificity of the peripheral T cells that underwent clonal expansion was not determined. At doses of 0.1 to 3.0 mg/kg, clonal expansion of both CD4+ and CD8+ blood T cells was observed from baseline to week 6. In the 0.1-3.0 mg/kg groups, partial responders were among the patients with the lowest normalized peripheral clonal expansion, particularly in CD8+ T cells.

The trim is 6 bases for V and 3 bases for J, with a gap of 15 bases between the germline ends. The CDR3 runs 14 amino acids, cysteine and phenylalanine included. The sequence is cut down to CDR3 DNA, 42 bases in frame from base 1. As encoded in the germline V gene, CDR1 is MGHRA while CDR2 is YSYEKL. The chain was built from TRBV4-1 and TRBJ2-7, and possibly TRBD2, on 7 matching bases. The sample here was CD4+ or CD8+ T cells sorted from blood, taken in a trial of the OX40 agonist ivuxolimab. The TCR sequence derives from an adult with an advanced solid tumor such as melanoma, head and neck, liver or kidney cancer. The CDR3 here reads CASSPGLGGYEQYF. The DNA sequence is given as TGCGCCAGCAGTCCCGGACTAGGGGGCTACGAGCAGTACTTC.